This TCR beta chain was obtained from a study of CD8 T cells in ankylosing spondylitis. In this sample, this clonotype turned up many times. Antigen unknown. Broader study findings: It was reported that disease-linked clones were significantly enriched in matched ankylosing spondylitis synovial fluid. Some motif variants were previously reported in reactive arthritis synovial fluid and blood. A TCR beta motif of several highly homologous variants seemed to mark ankylosing spondylitis blood.

CDR3 size: 14 residues. V lost 3 bases to trimming and J lost 6 bases, with 15 bases between them. Germline V gene lookup returns CDR1 ENHRY and CDR2 SYGVKD. Making the TCR beta libraries involved quantitative 5'-RACE with molecular barcodes. TCRdb used MiXCR to reprocess the 5' RACE reads, holding one entry per CDR3 protein. The sample includes fewer than 550,000 distinct CDR3 sequences, over 4% of them seen just once. The sequencing sample was made of blood, either unsorted or a sorted T cell fraction (not recorded which). This chain connects TRBV10-3 to TRBJ2-7; possible D gene TRBD1, 6 bases. The TCR comes from a male donor with ankylosing spondylitis. CDR3 protein: CAISDTTGSLEQYF. For the CDR3, the DNA is TGTGCCATCAGTGATACTACAGGGTCTCTCGAGCAGTACTTC.